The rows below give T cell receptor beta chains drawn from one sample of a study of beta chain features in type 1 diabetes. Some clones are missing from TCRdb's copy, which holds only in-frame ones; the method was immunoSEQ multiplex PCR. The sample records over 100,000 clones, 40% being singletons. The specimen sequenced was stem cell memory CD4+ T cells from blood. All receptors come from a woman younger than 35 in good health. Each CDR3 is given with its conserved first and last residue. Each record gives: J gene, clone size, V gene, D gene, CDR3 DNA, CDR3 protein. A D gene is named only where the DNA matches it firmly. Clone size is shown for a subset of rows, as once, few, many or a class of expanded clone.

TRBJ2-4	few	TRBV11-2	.	TGTGCCAGCAGCTTAGAAGGGAGGAGGAAAAACATTCAGTACTTC	CASSLEGRRKNIQYF
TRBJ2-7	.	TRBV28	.	TGTGCCAGCAGTTTGAGGCGGCACGAGCAGTACTTC	CASSLRRHEQYF
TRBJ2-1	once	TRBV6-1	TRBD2	TGTGCCAGCAGTGAAACGGGAGGGAGTAGTTCCTACAATGAGCAGTTCTTC	CASSETGGSSSYNEQFF
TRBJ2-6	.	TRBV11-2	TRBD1	TGTGCCAGCAGCTTAACGCCGGGACAGGGTTCTGGGGCCAACGTCCTGACTTTC	CASSLTPGQGSGANVLTF
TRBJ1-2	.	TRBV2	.	TGTGCCAGCAGTGCAGGGATTGGGGGCTACACCTTC	CASSAGIGGYTF
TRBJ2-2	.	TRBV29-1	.	TGCAGCGTCGAGACTAACACCGGGGAGCTGTTTTTT	CSVETNTGELFF
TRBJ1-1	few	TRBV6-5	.	TGTGCCAGCAGTTACCAGGGGAGGGGGAACACTGAAGCTTTCTTT	CASSYQGRGNTEAFF
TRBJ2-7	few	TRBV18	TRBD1	TGTGCCAGCTCACCCTTGACGGCCTACTCCAGGGGGGAGCAGTACTTC	CASSPLTAYSRGEQYF
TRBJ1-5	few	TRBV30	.	TGTGCCTGGAGTAGGAGATCACAGGGTAATCAGCCCCAGCATTTT	CAWSRRSQGNQPQHF
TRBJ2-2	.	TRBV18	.	TGTGCCAGCTCACCTAGAACGAACACCGGGGAGCTGTTTTTT	CASSPRTNTGELFF
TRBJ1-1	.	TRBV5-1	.	TGCGCCAGCAGCTTGGCCTGGGCAAACACTGAAGCTTTCTTT	CASSLAWANTEAFF
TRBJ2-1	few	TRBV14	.	TGTGCCAGCAGCCTGGGGGCTAACAATGAGCAGTTCTTC	CASSLGANNEQFF
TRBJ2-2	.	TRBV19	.	TGTGCCAGTAGTATTAGTAGCGGCAACACCGGGGAGCTGTTTTTT	CASSISSGNTGELFF
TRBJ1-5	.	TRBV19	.	TGTGCCAGTAGTACCGCAGGGTATCCAAATCAGCCCCAGCATTTT	CASSTAGYPNQPQHF
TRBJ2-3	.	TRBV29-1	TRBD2	TGCAGCGTTGCCGGGGACTACACAGATACGCAGTATTTT	CSVAGDYTDTQYF
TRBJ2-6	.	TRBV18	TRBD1	TGTGCCAGCTCACGAGCAGGGGGCTCGGGGGCCAACGTCCTGACTTTC	CASSRAGGSGANVLTF
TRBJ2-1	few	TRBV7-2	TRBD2	TGTGCCAGCAGCTGGTGGACTAGGCCGAACAATGAGCAGTTCTTC	CASSWWTRPNNEQFF